The TCR beta chain described here comes from a study of T cell responses to AZD1222 COVID-19 vaccine (dated by TCRdb to 2020 to 2022). With regard to the full study: TCR sequencing covered more than 230 trial participants: some 210 given two doses of AZD1222 and some 25 given two doses of MenACWY control vaccine. Trial participants were enrolled by age into subgroups of 18-55, 56-69 and 70-plus years, and about 150, 27 and 61 TCR-sequenced participants, respectively, were included in these subgroups.

The CDR3 regions of human TCRbeta chains were subjected to immunosequencing. The published analysis was carried out like this. Repertoire TCRs were checked for matches against a reference library of SARS-CoV-2-specific TCRs that had been generated using the MIRA antigen-specificity platform. Breadth meant the fraction of unique TCRs that were SARS-CoV-2-associated, whereas depth meant the fraction of total T cells that were SARS-CoV-2-associated. Using the MIRA data, each spike-specific TCR was mapped to the spike region that the TCR reacts to and placed in a CD4 or CD8 class. Log10-transformed breadth and depth values were compared by one-way ANOVA with Sidak's multiple comparisons tests. TCRdb took over this immuneACCESS table, retaining in-frame rearrangements with V and J assigned. Such tables are incomplete; in checked studies, under half of the missing clones stem from an unresolved V gene, and the remainder is unexplained. The V and J calls and clone size are taken from that table; D and trimming were inferred from the DNA. The sample table shows around 140,000 clones, and approximately 89% are seen once. The top ten clones comprise roughly 1.5% of the sample.

On the study overall, not on this receptor specifically: Because no samples from the day 14 peak response were available, repertoires could be characterized only after the peak T cell response. The 56-69-year group was small, and its depth increase did not reach significance, likely because of low power. The vaccine-associated CD4 TCRs covered the entire spike protein, and the dominant responses fell in regions 160-218 and 743-854. Nearly half of unique spike-specific TCRs reportedly recognized epitopes outside regions mutated in the B.1.351 and B.1.1.7 variants. Spike-specific TCR breadth and depth rose significantly after two AZD1222 doses compared with day 0 and with MenACWY recipients. Participants were mostly white British, with more females than males. The authors suggested clonal diversity may have been underestimated. Only 5 to 7 AZD1222 recipients were SARS-CoV-2 seropositive at baseline, limiting conclusions about previously exposed vaccinees.

According to the study, the label for this sample's time point signals: about 28 days (+/-7) after the second vaccine dose. AZD1222 recipients given second doses at about 4 weeks or at about 12 weeks were pooled, since spike-specific TCR depth and breadth were not found to differ between the two schedules. Vaccinee samples were obtained from the UK trials COV001 and COV002, which included a single-blind randomized controlled phase 2/3 trial of AZD1222 (ChAdOx1 nCoV-19) in healthy adults. For TCRbeta chain sequencing, PBMC samples were collected from trial participants at day 0 and at day 28 after the second dose. A remark on this clone: Which antigen it targets is not known. The record has no base qualities; no much larger clone is one base away.

The sequenced sample was peripheral blood, obtained 28 days after the second AZD1222 dose. The receptor comes from an adult who received the AZD1222 COVID-19 vaccine.

The sequenced DNA is TGTGCCAGCAGCTCAACTAGCGGGAATTACAATGAGCAGTTCTTC. Its translation is CASSSTSGNYNEQFF. The sequence links TRBV7-2 to TRBJ2-1; the central 10 bases match TRBD2. CDR1 SGHTA and CDR2 FQGNSA are derived from the germline V gene. The CDR3 has 15 amino acids, counting the end cysteine and phenylalanine. Only the CDR3 part of the read is kept: 45 bases, read in frame from the first base. The V end gives up 4 bases and the J end 4 bases, leaving 4 bases in the junction not matched to a gene.